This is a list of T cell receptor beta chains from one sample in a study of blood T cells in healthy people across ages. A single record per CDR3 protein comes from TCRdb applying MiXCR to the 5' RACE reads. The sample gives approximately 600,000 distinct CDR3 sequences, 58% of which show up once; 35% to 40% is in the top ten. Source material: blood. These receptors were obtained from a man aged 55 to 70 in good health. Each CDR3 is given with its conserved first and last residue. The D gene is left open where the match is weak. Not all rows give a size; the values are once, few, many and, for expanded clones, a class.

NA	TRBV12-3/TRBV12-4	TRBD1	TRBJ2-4	TGTGCCAGCAGTTTAGGGGGGACAGGGGGACAGCAGTACTTC	CASSLGGTGGQQYF
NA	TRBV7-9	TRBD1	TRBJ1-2	TGTGCCAGCAGCTCCCTCGGACAGGACTATGGCTACACCTTC	CASSSLGQDYGYTF
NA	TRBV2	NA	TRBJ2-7	TGTACCAGCAGCGGGGACAAGAACTACGAGCAGTACTTC	CTSSGDKNYEQYF
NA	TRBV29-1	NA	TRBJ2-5	TGCAGCGCCCTCGAGGCCTCCCAAGAGACCCAGTACTTC	CSALEASQETQYF
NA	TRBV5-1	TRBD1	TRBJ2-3	TGCGCCAGCAGCTTGGGGACAGGTTCTTCAGATACGCAGTATTTT	CASSLGTGSSDTQYF
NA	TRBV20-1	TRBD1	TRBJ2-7	TGCAGTGCTAGAGATCCGGGACAGGCTTCCTACGAGCAGTACTTC	CSARDPGQASYEQYF
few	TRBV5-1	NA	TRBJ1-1	TGTGCCAGCAGCCCGGGAGGGCCGAACACTGAAGCTTTCTTT	CASSPGGPNTEAFF
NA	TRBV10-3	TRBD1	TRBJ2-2	TGTGCCATCAGTGAGGGGACAGGGGACACCGGGGAGCTGTTTTTT	CAISEGTGDTGELFF
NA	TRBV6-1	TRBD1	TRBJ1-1	TGTGCCAGCAGTGCCCCACAGGGGACGGCTGAAGCTTTCTTT	CASSAPQGTAEAFF
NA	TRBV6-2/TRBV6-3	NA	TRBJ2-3	TGTGCCAGCAGTCGCCTCGGGACTGGGGGAAGCACAGATACGCAGTATTTT	CASSRLGTGGSTDTQYF
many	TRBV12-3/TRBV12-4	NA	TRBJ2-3	TGTGCCAGCAGTTTTGGAGTGACCGGAGATACGCAGTATTTT	CASSFGVTGDTQYF
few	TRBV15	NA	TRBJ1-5	TGTGCCACCAGCAGAGCCGGGGCTAATCAGCCCCAGCATTTT	CATSRAGANQPQHF
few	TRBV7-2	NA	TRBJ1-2	TGTGCCAGCAGCCCTGATAGAACCCTCTATGGCTACACCTTC	CASSPDRTLYGYTF
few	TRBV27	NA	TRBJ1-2	TGTGCCAGCAGTTTATCAGCGAACTATGGCTACACCTTC	CASSLSANYGYTF
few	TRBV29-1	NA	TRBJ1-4	TGCAGCGTTGAAGGGGGAAGGGGACTTCAAAAACTGTTTTTT	CSVEGGRGLQKLFF
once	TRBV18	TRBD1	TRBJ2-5	TGTGCCAGCTCACCCGGACAGGGGGTAGAAGAGACCCAGTACTTC	CASSPGQGVEETQYF
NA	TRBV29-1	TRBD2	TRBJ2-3	TGCAGCGTGGCCAGGGGACTAGCGGGGGGAGTGGATACGCAGTATTTT	CSVARGLAGGVDTQYF
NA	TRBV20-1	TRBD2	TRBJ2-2	TGCAGTGCAGAGCGGGGCCGGGGAGAGGAGCTGTTTTTT	CSAERGRGEELFF
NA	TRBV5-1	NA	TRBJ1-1	TGCGCCAGCAGCTTTAGGTCGGACACCACTGAAGCTTTCTTT	CASSFRSDTTEAFF
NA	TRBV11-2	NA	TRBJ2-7	TGTGCCAGCAGCGGATCCGGGACGGGAACCTACGAGCAGTACTTC	CASSGSGTGTYEQYF
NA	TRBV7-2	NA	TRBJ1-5	TGTGCCAGCAGCTTATTCGGTGGTGCTAGGAATCAGCCCCAGCATTTT	CASSLFGGARNQPQHF
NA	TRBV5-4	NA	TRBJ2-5	TGTGCCAGCAGCCAAGGGGCGGTCGAGGAGACCCAGTACTTC	CASSQGAVEETQYF
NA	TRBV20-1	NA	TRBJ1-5	TGCAGTGCTAGAGATCATGGACGGGGAAATCAGCCCCAGCATTTT	CSARDHGRGNQPQHF
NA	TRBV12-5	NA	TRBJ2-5	TGTGCTAGTGGTTTGGTAGGGACGGGGGCAGAGACCCAGTACTTC	CASGLVGTGAETQYF
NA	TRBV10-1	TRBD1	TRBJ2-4	TGCGCCAGCAGCTCGGGACAGGGGGCAGGAAACATTCAGTACTTC	CASSSGQGAGNIQYF
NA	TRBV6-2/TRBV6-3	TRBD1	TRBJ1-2	TGTGCCAGCGGACGTGGACAGGGCCAGGCACGGGCTAATGGCTACACCTTC	CASGRGQGQARANGYTF
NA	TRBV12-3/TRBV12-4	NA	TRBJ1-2	TGTGCCAGCAGTCCCGGGGCGGTCTATGGCTACACCTTC	CASSPGAVYGYTF
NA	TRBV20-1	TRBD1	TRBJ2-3	TGCAGTGCTAGCGGCGGGACAGGGGAGCCAGATACGCAGTATTTT	CSASGGTGEPDTQYF
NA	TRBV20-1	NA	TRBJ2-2	TGCAGTGCCGACTCTGACACCGGGGAGCTGTTTTTT	CSADSDTGELFF
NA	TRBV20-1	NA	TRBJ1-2	TGCAGTGCCCCCGTTAGTCGGGGGTTGGATGGCTACACCTTC	CSAPVSRGLDGYTF
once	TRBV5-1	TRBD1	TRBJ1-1	TGCGCCAGCAGCTCACGACAGGGGCAGAACACTGAAGCTTTCTTT	CASSSRQGQNTEAFF
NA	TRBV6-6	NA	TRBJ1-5	TGTGCCAGCTCTAAACAGACAGCTGATCAGCCCCAGCATTTT	CASSKQTADQPQHF
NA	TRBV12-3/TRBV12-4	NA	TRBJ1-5	TGTGCCAGCAGGCGGACGGAAGGGGCAAATCAGCCCCAGCATTTT	CASRRTEGANQPQHF
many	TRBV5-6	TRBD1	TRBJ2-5	TGTGCCAGCAGCCTCCGGGACAGGGCCTCTTCTTTGACCCAGTACTTC	CASSLRDRASSLTQYF
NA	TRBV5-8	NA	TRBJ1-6	TGTGCCAGCAGCTTGTCAGGGTGGAGACCCCTCCACTTT	CASSLSGWRPLHF
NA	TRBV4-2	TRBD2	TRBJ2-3	TGTGCCAGCAGCCATATCACTAGCGGGGGTCCTAGCACAGATACGCAGTATTTT	CASSHITSGGPSTDTQYF
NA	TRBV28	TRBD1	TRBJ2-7	TGTGCCAGCAAACAGGGGAGAGAGCAGTACTTC	CASKQGREQYF
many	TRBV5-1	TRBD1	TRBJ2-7	TGCGCCAGCAGCCCATGGACAGGGACCTACGAGCAGTACTTC	CASSPWTGTYEQYF
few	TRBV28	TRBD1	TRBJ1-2	TGTGCCAGCAGCTTGCTCCAATTGACAGGGCAGGATGGCTACACCTTC	CASSLLQLTGQDGYTF
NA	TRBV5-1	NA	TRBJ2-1	TGCGCCAGCTGGCAGGGGGGTAACAATGAGCAGTTCTTC	CASWQGGNNEQFF
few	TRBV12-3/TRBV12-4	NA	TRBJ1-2	TGTGCCAGCAGTTTTCAGGGAGCTAACTATGGCTACACCTTC	CASSFQGANYGYTF
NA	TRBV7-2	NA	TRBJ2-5	TGTGCCAGCAGCAAACCGGGCCAAGAGACCCAGTACTTC	CASSKPGQETQYF
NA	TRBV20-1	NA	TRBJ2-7	TGCAGTGCTAGAGAGGTATACGAGCAGTACTTC	CSAREVYEQYF
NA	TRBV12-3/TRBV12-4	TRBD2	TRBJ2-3	TGTGCCAGCAGTCCCGAGACTAGCGCGAGCGCAGATACGCAGTATTTT	CASSPETSASADTQYF
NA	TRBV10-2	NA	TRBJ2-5	TGCGCCAGCAGTGACCCGACAAGGCGGAGCCAAGAGACCCAGTACTTC	CASSDPTRRSQETQYF
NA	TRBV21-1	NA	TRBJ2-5	TGTGCCAGCAGCCCGAAGGGAGTGCGGGAGACCCAGTACTTC	CASSPKGVRETQYF
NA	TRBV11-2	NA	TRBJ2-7	TGTGCCAGCAGCCCCCTTGGGCGGTACGAGCAGTACTTC	CASSPLGRYEQYF
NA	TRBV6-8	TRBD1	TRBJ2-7	TGTGCCGACCTGCTTCGGACAGGGGGATCTAACGAGCAGTACTTC	CADLLRTGGSNEQYF
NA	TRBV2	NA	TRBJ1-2	TGTGCCAGCAGCGGTCTAGGGGATCATGGCTACACCTTC	CASSGLGDHGYTF
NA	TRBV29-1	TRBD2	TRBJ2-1	TGCAGCGTTGAACGGCGGGGGCGGGGGGGCTACAATGAGCAGTTCTTC	CSVERRGRGGYNEQFF
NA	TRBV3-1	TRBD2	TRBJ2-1	TGTGCCAGCAGGGGGCAAGCGGGGGGGCTGGGGAATGAGCAGTTCTTC	CASRGQAGGLGNEQFF
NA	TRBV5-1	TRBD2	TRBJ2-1	TGCGCCAGCAAAAGCGGGGGGGCCTGGAATGAGCAGTTCTTC	CASKSGGAWNEQFF
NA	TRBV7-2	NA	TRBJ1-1	TGTGCCAGCAGCTTACCATACATGAACACTGAAGCTTTCTTT	CASSLPYMNTEAFF
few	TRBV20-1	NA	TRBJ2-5	TGCAGTGCTAGAAACGGGCCCCAAGAGACCCAGTACTTC	CSARNGPQETQYF
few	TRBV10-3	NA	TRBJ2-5	TGTGCCATCAGTGAGAACGGGGCAGGGGAGACCCAGTACTTC	CAISENGAGETQYF
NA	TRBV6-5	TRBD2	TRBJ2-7	TGTGCCAGCAGTCTCACTAGCGAGGGCTTCTACGAGCAGTACTTC	CASSLTSEGFYEQYF
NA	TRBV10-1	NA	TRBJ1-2	TGCGCCAGCAGTGAGTCTCGGGGGGACCTTAACTATGGCTACACCTTC	CASSESRGDLNYGYTF
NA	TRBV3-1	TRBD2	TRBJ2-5	TGTGCCAGCAGCCAAGATCTTGGAAGCGGGGGGACCCAGTACTTC	CASSQDLGSGGTQYF